This passage covers 9 T cell receptor beta chains from one sample sequenced in a study of blood T cell repertoires in COVID-19. Only in-frame clones appear in the TCRdb table, and some are missing; sequencing was by immunoSEQ multiplex PCR. The sample holds roughly 14,000 clones; approximately 92% are singletons and the top ten take 12% to 15%. Sequencing was performed on peripheral blood. The origin of the receptors is a man aged 45-65 years with active COVID-19.

V gene TRBV6-5 combines with J gene TRBJ2-2, with 9 bases that match TRBD1. J gave up 1 base and V 7 bases, and 4 bases lay outside the gene matches. Germline V gene lookup returns CDR1 MNHEY and CDR2 SVGAGI. The CDR3 is 15 amino acids. The CDR3 protein is CASTWGQGNTGELFF. CDR3 nucleotide sequence: TGTGCCAGCACTTGGGGACAGGGGAACACCGGGGAGCTGTTTTTT.

The rearrangement joins TRBV27 to TRBJ1-1, with 11 nucleotides matching TRBD1. V lost 6 bases to trimming and J lost 3 bases; unmatched junction nucleotides: 9. The CDR3 consists of 16 residues. The germline V gene has CDR1 MNHEY and CDR2 SMNVEV (reference sequence). Here the CDR3 DNA reads TGTGCCAGCAGCGTCTGGACAGGGGGCTCATACACTGAAGCTTTCTTT. Its protein is CASSVWTGGSYTEAFF.

J is TRBJ1-1 and V is TRBV7-3; 10 nucleotides line up with TRBD1. The V and J ends lost 0 bases and 3 bases, in that order; junction bases with no gene match: 1. The CDR3 has 15 residues. Germline lookup yields CDR1 SGHTA and CDR2 FQGTGA. Here the CDR3 reads CASSLTGTGDTEAFF. The CDR3 region has the DNA TGTGCCAGCAGCTTAACGGGGACAGGGGACACTGAAGCTTTCTTT. Drawing the rest from reference TRBV7-3 and TRBJ1-1, the complete variable domain is GAGVSQTPSNKVTEKGKYVELRCDPISGHTALYWYRQSLGQGPEFLIYFQGTGAADDSGLPNDRFFAVRPEGSVSTLKIQRTERGDSAVYLCASSLTGTGDTEAFFGQGTRLTVV.

The rearrangement links TRBV19 to TRBJ1-4, with a possible D match to TRBD1 (5 bases). Trimming pared 4 bases from V and 7 bases from J, leaving 10 bases between. The CDR3 loop spans 13 amino acids. Per germline, CDR1 LNHDA and CDR2 SQIVND (reference sequence). DNA for the CDR3: TGTGCCAGTAGTACGGCGGGGGTTGAAAAACTGTTTTTT. This codes for CASSTAGVEKLFF.

The J gene is TRBJ2-2, the V gene TRBV12-3 or TRBV12-4, with 7 bases lining up with TRBD2. CDR3 length equals 13 residues. V lost 6 bases to trimming and J lost 6 bases; unmatched junction nucleotides: 4. CDR3 DNA sequence: TGTGCCAGCAGCCCGGGGGGTCCCGGGGAGCTGTTTTTT. Translating gives CASSPGGPGELFF.

The V gene is TRBV13, the J gene TRBJ2-1; 10 nucleotides align to TRBD2. This CDR3 is 17 amino acids long. The germline CDR1 and CDR2 sequences are PRHDT and FYEKMQ (reference sequence). V lost 6 bases, J lost 4 bases, and 12 bases stayed unmatched. CDR3: CASRVLSGRGTYNEQFF. CDR3 in DNA: TGTGCCAGCAGGGTATTAAGCGGGAGGGGAACGTACAATGAGCAGTTCTTC.

This clone turned up a few times. The chain recombines TRBV24-1 with TRBJ2-2; 8 bases map to TRBD2. V dropped 3 bases and J dropped 4; count of bases not matched to a gene: 0. The CDR3 runs to 14 residues. Germline CDR1 KGHDR, CDR2 SFDVKD. CDR3 sequence reads: CATSDLAGTGELFF. The CDR3, as DNA: TGTGCCACCAGTGATCTAGCGGGCACCGGGGAGCTGTTTTTT.

The chain recombines TRBV5-5 with TRBJ1-5, with D unclear. Germline CDR1 reads SGHKS; CDR2 reads YYEKEE (reference sequence). The CDR3 loop spans 13 amino acids. The V gene lost 3 bases and the J gene lost 7 bases, with 11 bases spanning the gap. The CDR3 loop reads CASSYDTEQPQHF. In nucleotides, the CDR3 is TGTGCCAGCAGCTACGACACTGAGCAGCCCCAGCATTTT.

The CDR3 DNA sequence: TGCAGCGTTGTGGCTAGCGGAGAGACCCAGTACTTC. This gives the protein CSVVASGETQYF. The V call is TRBV29-1, the J call TRBJ2-5; 7 bases fit TRBD2. Germline CDR1 and CDR2: SQVTM and ANQGSEA. The CDR3 runs 12 residues. Trimming cost V 4 bases and J 4 bases; bases outside gene matches: 3.